This T cell receptor beta chain was obtained from a study of shared clonotypes between healthy human individuals. Generated by immunoSEQ multiplex PCR, the TCRdb table keeps only in-frame clones and is missing some. The sample shows under 1,100,000 clones, approximately 76% of them seen only once. Note on this clone: Its antigen remains unidentified.

Study-level points and caveats: A generally larger estimated richness was seen in naive subsets than in memory subsets.

Germline V lookup: CDR1 SGHNT, CDR2 YYREEE (reference sequence). The CDR3 spans 15 residues. V lost 5 bases to trimming and J lost 0 bases; unmatched junction nucleotides: 4. Donors were healthy HIV-negative adults without recently reported acute infections or vaccinations. The authors divided CD4+ cells into CD45RA+ naive and CD45RA-negative memory subsets. Source material: memory CD4+ T cells sorted from blood. The subset was: CD45RA-negative fraction. This TCR was recovered from a man younger than 35 in good health. The chain combines TRBV5-4 with TRBJ2-1; 8 nucleotides agree with TRBD2. CDR3 sequence reads: CASSPGTSSYNEQFF. CDR3 in DNA: TGTGCCAGCAGTCCCGGGACTAGCTCCTACAATGAGCAGTTCTTC.